These 18 T cell receptor beta chains came from one sample sequenced in a study of cytomegalovirus exposure and HLA in healthy donors. In the PCR, 60 Vbeta and 13 Jbeta primers were used. TCRdb's table, derived via immunoSEQ multiplex PCR, lists solely in-frame clones and lacks some. The profile covers some 130,000 clones, with around three quarters appearing a single time and 1.5% to 2.5% taken by the ten largest. The specimen sequenced was PBMCs. The origin of the receptors is a young man in good health and CMV-seronegative.

The rearrangement links TRBV28 to TRBJ2-7; 10 bases are a match to TRBD1. The V and J ends lost 5 bases and 5 bases, in that order; junction bases with no gene match: 6. The length of the CDR3 is 14 residues. Germline loops: CDR1 MDHEN, CDR2 SYDVKM. The CDR3 region is CASSTWDRGNEQYV. The CDR3 nucleotides read TGTGCCAGCAGTACCTGGGACAGGGGCAACGAGCAGTACGTC.

In its sample, this clone was seen a few times. V usage is TRBV5-4 and J usage is TRBJ2-7, with 7 bases lining up with TRBD1. V shed 4 bases, J shed 2 bases, and the junction held 9 bases outside the gene matches. Germline loops: CDR1 SGHNT, CDR2 YYREEE (reference sequence). The CDR3 has 15 amino acids. CDR3 nucleotide sequence: TGTGCCAGCAGCGCACCGGGGACAGAGGCCTACGAGCAGTACTTC. It specifies CASSAPGTEAYEQYF.

This rearrangement joins TRBV28 to TRBJ2-3; a weak D match, TRBD1 (6 bases). The germline V gene has CDR1 MDHEN and CDR2 SYDVKM. The CDR3 sequence is 15 residues long. Trimming took off 7 bases at V and 7 bases at J, with 21 bases between the two ends. CDR3 in amino acids: CASKDPPPQGNTQYF. In DNA, the CDR3 is TGTGCCAGCAAGGATCCTCCCCCGCAGGGGAATACGCAGTATTTT.

V is TRBV27 and J is TRBJ2-7; D remains unclear. CDR3 length: 14 residues. V lost 8 bases and J 3 bases, leaving 17 bases between the germline ends. The germline CDR1 and CDR2 sequences are MNHEY and SMNVEV (reference sequence). CDR3 sequence (DNA): TGTGCCAGCGGGCTGGGCCAGGCCCTCTACGAGCAGTACTTC. This gives the protein CASGLGQALYEQYF.

The J gene is TRBJ2-7, the V gene TRBV7-6, with 9 bases lining up with TRBD1. This CDR3 comprises 13 residues. Germline V gene sequence: CDR1 SGHVS, CDR2 FNYEAQ. V shed 6 bases, J shed 3 bases, and the junction held 3 bases outside the gene matches. The CDR3 sequence is CASRPTGGYEQYF. The CDR3 nucleotides are TGTGCCAGCAGGCCGACAGGGGGCTACGAGCAGTACTTC.

This chain uses TRBV7-9 with TRBJ1-1; D is perhaps TRBD1 (5 bases). Germline V gene data show CDR1 as SEHNR and CDR2 as FQNEAQ (reference sequence). Trimming took 1 base from V and 5 from J, leaving 17 bases between them. The CDR3 is 16 residues long. Here the CDR3 reads CASSLGVSGAGTEAFF. The CDR3 nucleotides are TGTGCCAGCAGCTTAGGGGTTTCTGGGGCTGGGACTGAAGCTTTCTTT.

This clone was detected a few times. The same CDR3 arises from other DNA sequences in this sample as well. The genes are TRBV30 and TRBJ1-5, with D uncertain. V shed 0 bases and J shed 6 bases, with 12 bases lying between them. Per germline, CDR1 GTSNPN and CDR2 SVGIG (reference sequence). This CDR3 is 14 amino acids long. CDR3 nucleotide sequence: TGTGCCTGGAGTGTAAGTACAGTGAGTCAGCCCCAGCATTTT. It yields the protein CAWSVSTVSQPQHF. The full variable domain, with the rest looked up from reference TRBV30 and TRBJ1-5, is SQTIHQWPATLVQPVGSPLSLECTVEGTSNPNLYWYRQAAGRGLQLLFYSVGIGQISSEVPQNLSASRPQDRQFILSSKKLLLSDSGFYLCAWSVSTVSQPQHFGDGTRLSIL.

The genes are TRBV21-1 and TRBJ1-5. TRBV21-1 is described as a pseudogene. This CDR3 is 15 amino acids long. Here the CDR3 DNA reads TGTGCCAGCAGCAAAGGAGGTCATAGCAATCAGCCCCAGCATTTT. Residues: CASSKGGHSNQPQHF.

This chain joins TRBV7-6 and TRBJ2-3; D unclear. With 0 bases removed from V and 6 bases from J, the gap between germline ends came to 13 bases. Germline CDR1 SGHVS, CDR2 FNYEAQ. The CDR3 consists of 15 residues. The CDR3 DNA reads TGTGCCAGCAGCTTAGCGGTGAGAGGCTGGGATACGCAGTATTTT. It yields the protein CASSLAVRGWDTQYF.

The chain links TRBV7-3 to TRBJ2-1; D possibly corresponds to TRBD2 (7 bases). V shed 4 bases and J shed 12 bases, with 25 bases lying between them. The CDR3 consists of 16 residues. Germline lookup yields CDR1 SGHTA and CDR2 FQGTGA. In nucleotides, the CDR3 is TGTGCCAGCAGCTCGGGTGGGGGGCAGGGGAGGGATGCGCAGTTCTTC. Protein sequence: CASSSGGGQGRDAQFF.

The rearrangement joins TRBV27 to TRBJ1-1; D is perhaps TRBD1 (6 bases). Germline V gene lookup returns CDR1 MNHEY and CDR2 SMNVEV (reference sequence). The CDR3 runs to 13 residues. V was trimmed by 3 bases and J by 5 bases, leaving 10 bases between them. The CDR3 reads CASSFGDKTEAFF. CDR3 coding DNA: TGTGCCAGCAGTTTTGGGGACAAAACTGAAGCTTTCTTT.

About this clone itself: Mismatch with germline at one junction end may stem from a read error. The V call is TRBV27, the J call TRBJ2-4; 7 bases are a match to TRBD1. The CDR3 is 13 amino acids. CDR1 MNHEY and CDR2 SMNVEV come from the germline V gene (reference sequence). CDR3 in amino acids: CASSLRQGLLQYF. In nucleotides, the CDR3 is TGTGCCAGCAGTCTAAGACAGGGCCTTCTTCAATACTTC.

The rearrangement uses TRBV19 and TRBJ2-5; 16 bases line up with TRBD2. The CDR3 contains 17 residues. Germline loops: CDR1 LNHDA, CDR2 SQIVND (reference sequence). Trimming removed 4 bases from V and 5 bases from J; junction bases left unmatched: 7. CDR3 nucleotide sequence: TGTGCCAGTAGTACCGGGACTAGCGGGAGGGCAGAGGAGACCCAGTACTTC. It is translated as CASSTGTSGRAEETQYF.

This chain links TRBV28 with TRBJ2-1; 10 nucleotides match TRBD2. Germline-derived CDR1 and CDR2 are MDHEN and SYDVKM. The CDR3 is 14 residues long. The junction had 1 base not matched to a gene; V was cut back by 5 bases and J by 3 bases. This CDR3 reads CASSTSGDYNEQFF. CDR3 in DNA: TGTGCCAGCAGTACTAGCGGGGACTACAATGAGCAGTTCTTC.

This chain links TRBV5-4 with TRBJ1-4; possibly TRBD1 for D (6 bases). V lost 5 bases, J lost 0 bases, and 11 bases lay in between. This CDR3 has 15 amino acids. From germline, CDR1 is SGHNT and CDR2 YYREEE (reference sequence). The CDR3 protein is CASSQDSATNEKLFF. The CDR3 DNA reads as TGTGCCAGCAGTCAGGACAGTGCAACTAATGAAAAACTGTTTTTT.

The CDR3 nucleotides are TGTGCCAGCAGTGAAGCGGGAGGCTCCTACAATGAGCAGTTCTTC. It translates to CASSEAGGSYNEQFF. V usage is TRBV6-4 and J usage is TRBJ2-1, with 9 bases that match TRBD2. Germline assignment: CDR1 MRHNA and CDR2 SNTAGT. Losses at the gene ends were 3 bases for V and 0 bases for J; bases not matched to a gene: 0. The CDR3 extends over 15 amino acids.

The chain has TRBV5-8 and TRBJ2-7; TRBD2 agrees at 16 bases. Germline V gene sequence: CDR1 SGHTS, CDR2 YDEGEE. Germline trimming cut 4 bases from V and 2 bases from J; bases unmatched to any gene: 6. The CDR3 sequence is 17 residues long. CDR3 nucleotide sequence: TGTGCCAGCAGCGCGGGACTAGCGGGAGGGCGAACCTACGAGCAGTACGTC. The encoded protein is CASSAGLAGGRTYEQYV.

The gene calls are TRBV21-1 and TRBJ2-2; the table assigns TRBD2, which was not confirmed against the DNA. TRBV21-1 is shown as a pseudogene. There are 17 residues in the CDR3. The CDR3 DNA reads as TGTGCCAGCAGCAAAGGGACTAGCGGGACGAACACCGGGGAGCTGTTTTTT. Its protein is CASSKGTSGTNTGELFF.